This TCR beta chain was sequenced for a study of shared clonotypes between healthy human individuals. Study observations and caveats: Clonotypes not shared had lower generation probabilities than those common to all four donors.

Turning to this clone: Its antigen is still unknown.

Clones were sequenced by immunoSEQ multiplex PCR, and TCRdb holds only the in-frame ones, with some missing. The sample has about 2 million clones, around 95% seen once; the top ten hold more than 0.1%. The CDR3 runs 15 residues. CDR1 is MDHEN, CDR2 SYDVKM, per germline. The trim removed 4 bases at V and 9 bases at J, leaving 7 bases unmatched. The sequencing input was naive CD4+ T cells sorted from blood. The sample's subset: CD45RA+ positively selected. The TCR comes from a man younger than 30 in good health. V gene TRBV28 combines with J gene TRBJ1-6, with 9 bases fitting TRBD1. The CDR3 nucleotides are TGTGCCAGCAGTTCGAGAGGGACAGGGATTTCACCCCTCCACTTT. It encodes CASSSRGTGISPLHF.